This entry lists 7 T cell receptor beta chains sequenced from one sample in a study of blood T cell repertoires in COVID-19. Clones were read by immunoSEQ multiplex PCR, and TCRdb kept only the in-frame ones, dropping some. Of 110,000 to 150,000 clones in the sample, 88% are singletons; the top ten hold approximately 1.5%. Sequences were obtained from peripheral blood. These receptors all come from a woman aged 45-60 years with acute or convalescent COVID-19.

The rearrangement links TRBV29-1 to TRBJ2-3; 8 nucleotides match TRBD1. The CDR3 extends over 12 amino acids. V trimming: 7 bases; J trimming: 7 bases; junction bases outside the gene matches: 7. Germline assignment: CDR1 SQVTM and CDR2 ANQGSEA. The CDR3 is CSGAGQGYTQYF. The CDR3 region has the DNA TGCAGCGGGGCCGGACAGGGTTATACGCAGTATTTT.

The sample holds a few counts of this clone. CDR3 amino acids: CSVAMGVNQPQHF. Written as DNA, the CDR3 is TGCAGCGTTGCGATGGGCGTTAATCAGCCCCAGCATTTT. This chain uses TRBV29-1 with TRBJ1-5, with D uncertain. With 4 bases removed from V and 4 bases from J, the gap between germline ends came to 11 bases. The length of the CDR3 is 13 residues. Per the germline V gene, CDR1 is SQVTM and CDR2 is ANQGSEA. Full variable domain (missing parts from reference TRBV29-1 and TRBJ1-5): SAVISQKPSRDICQRGTSLTIQCQVDSQVTMMFWYRQQPGQSLTLIATANQGSEATYESGFVIDKFPISRPNLTFSTLTVSNMSPEDSSIYLCSVAMGVNQPQHFGDGTRLSIL.

The CDR3 loop is CASSMMTGGNQPQHF. The CDR3 DNA reads TGTGCCAGTAGTATGATGACAGGGGGCAATCAGCCCCAGCATTTT. The genes are TRBV19 and TRBJ1-5, with TRBD1 identical over 8 bases. CDR1 and CDR2 (germline): LNHDA, SQIVND (reference sequence). With V trimmed by 3 bases and J by 2 bases, 3 bases remained unmatched. This CDR3 has 15 residues.

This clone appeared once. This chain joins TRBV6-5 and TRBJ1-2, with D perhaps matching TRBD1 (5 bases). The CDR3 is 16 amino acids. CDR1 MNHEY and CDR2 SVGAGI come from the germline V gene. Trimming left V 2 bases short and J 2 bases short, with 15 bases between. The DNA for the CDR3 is TGTGCCAGCAGTTACACGCGGGGCTCAGGGAACTATGGCTACACCTTC. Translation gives CASSYTRGSGNYGYTF.

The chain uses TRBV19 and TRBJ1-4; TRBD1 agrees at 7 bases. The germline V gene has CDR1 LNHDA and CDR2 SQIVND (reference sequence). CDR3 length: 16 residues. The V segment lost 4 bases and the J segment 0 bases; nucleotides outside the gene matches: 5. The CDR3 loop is CASSRDRRATNEKLFF. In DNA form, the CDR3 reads TGTGCCAGTAGTAGGGACAGACGTGCAACTAATGAAAAACTGTTTTTT.

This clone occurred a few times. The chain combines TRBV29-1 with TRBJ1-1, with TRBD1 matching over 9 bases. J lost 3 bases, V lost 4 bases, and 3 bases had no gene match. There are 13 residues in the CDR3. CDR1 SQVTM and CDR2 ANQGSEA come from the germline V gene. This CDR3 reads CSVVWTGDTEAFF. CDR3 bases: TGCAGCGTTGTTTGGACAGGGGACACTGAAGCTTTCTTT.

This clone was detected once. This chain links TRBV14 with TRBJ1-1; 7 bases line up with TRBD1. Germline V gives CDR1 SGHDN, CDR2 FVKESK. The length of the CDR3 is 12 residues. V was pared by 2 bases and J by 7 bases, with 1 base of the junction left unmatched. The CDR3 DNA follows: TGTGCCAGCAGCCAATGGGACAGTGAAGCTTTCTTT. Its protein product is CASSQWDSEAFF. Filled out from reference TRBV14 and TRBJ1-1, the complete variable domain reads EAGVTQFPSHSVIEKGQTVTLRCDPISGHDNLYWYRRVMGKEIKFLLHFVKESKQDESGMPNNRFLAERTGGTYSTLKVQPAELEDSGVYFCASSQWDSEAFFGQGTRLTVV.